The 32 T cell receptor beta chains below all came from one sample that was sequenced in a study of control samples from healthy donors and cancer patients. The protocol was immunoSEQ multiplex PCR, while the TCRdb copy is restricted to in-frame clones and leaves out a portion. The sample includes about 100,000 clones, 80% to 95% seen only once; the top ten take approximately 3%. Material for sequencing was blood. These receptors all stem from a human donor in good health. The donor label of this sample is uncertain.

This chain joins TRBV27 and TRBJ1-4; the match to TRBD1 covers 10 bases. The CDR3 is 16 amino acids. V gave up 6 bases and J gave up 11 bases; unmatched junction bases: 15. The germline V gene has CDR1 MNHEY and CDR2 SMNVEV (reference sequence). As DNA, the CDR3 is TGTGCCAGCAGACCTGGAGGGACAGGGGTTCGTACGAAACTGTTTTTT. This gives the protein CASRPGGTGVRTKLFF.

This chain uses TRBV9 with TRBJ1-6, with D perhaps TRBD1 (6 bases). V lost 0 bases to trimming and J lost 10 bases, with 14 bases between them. The CDR3 length is 15 residues. Germline assignment: CDR1 SGDLS and CDR2 YYNGEE. The CDR3 DNA follows: TGTGCCAGCAGCGTAGAGGGGGGCGCGAGGTCACCCCTCCACTTT. Its translation: CASSVEGGARSPLHF. The full variable domain, with the rest looked up from reference TRBV9 and TRBJ1-6, is DSGVTQTPKHLITATGQRVTLRCSPRSGDLSVYWYQQSLDQGLQFLIQYYNGEERAKGNILERFSAQQFPDLHSELNLSSLELGDSALYFCASSVEGGARSPLHFGNGTRLTVT.

J is TRBJ1-6 and V is TRBV30; D ambiguous. Trimming removed 8 bases from V and 7 bases from J, with 15 bases in between. The CDR3 covers 13 residues. Per germline, CDR1 GTSNPN and CDR2 SVGIG (reference sequence). The CDR3 spells CAVSQRENSPLHF. The CDR3 DNA reads as TGTGCCGTCTCTCAAAGGGAGAATTCACCCCTCCACTTT.

The V and J genes are TRBV10-3 and TRBJ1-1; 7 bases agree with TRBD1. CDR1 and CDR2 (germline): ENHRY, SYGVKD. There are 14 residues in the CDR3. V trimming: 6 bases; J trimming: 2 bases; junction bases outside the gene matches: 6. The CDR3 DNA sequence: TGTGCCATCAGAGGCAGGGACAGTAACACTGAAGCTTTCTTT. Its protein product is CAIRGRDSNTEAFF.

This chain joins TRBV6-5 and TRBJ2-1; D unclear. The CDR3 spans 13 residues. V dropped 7 bases and J dropped 6 bases, with 13 bases sitting between them. Germline lookup yields CDR1 MNHEY and CDR2 SVGAGI. The CDR3 region is CASTPSKGNEQFF. DNA for the CDR3: TGTGCCAGCACCCCATCGAAGGGCAATGAGCAGTTCTTC.

The CDR3 loop reads CASSSGRATNEKLFF. Here the CDR3 DNA reads TGTGCCAGCAGCTCCGGCAGGGCAACTAATGAAAAACTGTTTTTT. The chain uses TRBV5-4 and TRBJ1-4, with D perhaps TRBD1 (5 bases). This CDR3 has 15 amino acids. Looked up from germline, CDR1 is SGHNT and CDR2 is YYREEE (reference sequence). V lost 3 bases and J lost 0, with 9 bases in between.

The chain links TRBV25-1 to TRBJ2-5; D is possibly TRBD1 (5 bases). The CDR3 covers 13 residues. Germline V lookup: CDR1 MGHDK, CDR2 SYGVNS. Trimming removed 8 bases from V and 0 bases from J, with 10 bases in between. The DNA for the CDR3 is TGTGCCAGCGCACGGACACACCAAGAGACCCAGTACTTC. It codes for CASARTHQETQYF.

CDR3 loop: CASSLGLGAQFF. CDR3 DNA sequence: TGTGCCAGCAGTTTAGGGTTGGGCGCGCAGTTCTTC. The V call is TRBV12-3 or TRBV12-4, the J call TRBJ2-1; D is unresolved. V was cut by 1 base and J by 12 bases, with 10 bases left in between. The CDR3 is made up of 12 amino acids.

The chain combines TRBV7-8 with TRBJ1-1; 7 nucleotides match TRBD1. CDR1 and CDR2 from the germline V gene are SGHVS and FQNEAQ. The V and J ends lost 1 base and 0 bases, in that order; junction bases with no gene match: 5. This CDR3 is built from 16 residues. This CDR3 reads CASSLVTGVMNTEAFF. CDR3 sequence (DNA): TGTGCCAGCAGCTTAGTCACAGGGGTGATGAACACTGAAGCTTTCTTT.

The chain is built from TRBV5-1 and TRBJ1-1; 7 bases match TRBD1. V lost 3 bases, J lost 5 bases, and 10 bases stayed unmatched. Germline V CDR1 and CDR2: SGHRS, YFSETQ. The CDR3 has 15 residues. The CDR3 sequence: CASSSDATGTTEAFF. In nucleotides, the CDR3 is TGCGCCAGCAGCTCAGACGCGACAGGGACTACTGAAGCTTTCTTT.

This chain uses TRBV21-1 with TRBJ2-3; TRBD2 is the table's D call and was not checked against the DNA. TRBV21-1 is shown as a pseudogene. The CDR3 consists of 16 residues. DNA for the CDR3: TGTGCCAGCAGCACGGCTAGCGGGGGGGCCGCAGATACGCAGTATTTT. It is translated as CASSTASGGAADTQYF.

The genes are TRBV3-1 (or the pseudogene TRBV3-2) and TRBJ2-5, with D perhaps matching TRBD2 (7 bases). Trimming took 0 bases from V and 2 from J, leaving 16 bases between them. The CDR3 runs to 17 residues. Germline V gene data show CDR1 as LGHDT and CDR2 as YNNKEL (reference sequence). This CDR3 is CASSQDHGRGQQETQYF. In DNA, the CDR3 is TGTGCCAGCAGCCAAGATCATGGGCGGGGGCAGCAAGAGACCCAGTACTTC.

The chain is built from TRBV7-6 and TRBJ2-2; possible D gene TRBD1, 7 bases. In germline, CDR1 is SGHVS, CDR2 FNYEAQ. The CDR3 is 15 residues long. V lost 3 bases to trimming and J lost 4 bases, with 12 bases between them. Written as DNA, the CDR3 is TGTGCCAGCAGCTTGGGTCAGGGGGGCACCGGGGAGCTGTTTTTT. It specifies CASSLGQGGTGELFF.

The rearrangement uses TRBV24-1 and TRBJ1-2; 8 bases map to TRBD1. CDR3 length: 14 amino acids. The V gene's germline CDR1 is KGHDR and CDR2 SFDVKD. After removal of 3 bases from V and 6 bases from J, the junction contained 5 bases not matched to a gene. The CDR3 loop is CATSDRDRGDGYTF. The CDR3 DNA sequence: TGTGCCACCAGTGATAGAGACAGGGGAGATGGCTACACCTTC.

This chain links TRBV3-1 (or the pseudogene TRBV3-2) with TRBJ1-6, with D perhaps TRBD1 (5 bases). V lost 1 base, J lost 7 bases, and 14 bases lay in between. The CDR3 runs 16 residues. Per the germline V gene, CDR1 is LGHDT and CDR2 is YNNKEL (reference sequence). CDR3 in amino acids: CASSQAAGQINSPLHF. For the CDR3, the DNA is TGTGCCAGCAGCCAAGCGGCAGGGCAGATAAATTCACCCCTCCACTTT.

This rearrangement joins TRBV7-2 to TRBJ1-1, with D uncertain. V dropped 3 bases and J dropped 2 bases, with 7 bases sitting between them. The germline V gene encodes CDR1 SGHTA and CDR2 FQGNSA. This CDR3 has 13 amino acids. CDR3 DNA: TGTGCCAGCAGCTTCAAGATAAACACTGAAGCTTTCTTT. This encodes CASSFKINTEAFF.

This chain links TRBV11-2 with TRBJ2-7; TRBD1 might be the D (5 bases). Trimming cost V 3 bases and J 2 bases, with 14 bases left between them. CDR3 size: 15 residues. Germline V gene lookup returns CDR1 SGHAT and CDR2 FQNNGV. The CDR3 loop is CASSFDGHQTYEQYF. In nucleotides, the CDR3 is TGTGCCAGCAGCTTCGACGGACACCAAACCTACGAGCAGTACTTC.

The chain is built from TRBV6-5 and TRBJ2-3; TRBD1 is a possible D gene (6 bases). The germline V gene has CDR1 MNHEY and CDR2 SVGAGI. Trimming shortened V by 7 bases and J by 8 bases, and 13 bases separated the two germline ends. CDR3 length: 12 amino acids. The CDR3 sequence is CASTPLGGTQYF. Written as DNA, the CDR3 is TGTGCCAGCACCCCACTAGGGGGTACGCAGTATTTT.

The genes are TRBV19 and TRBJ1-4; 8 bases match TRBD1. CDR1 is LNHDA, CDR2 SQIVND, per germline (reference sequence). This CDR3 is 17 amino acids long. V trimming: 5 bases; J trimming: 4 bases; junction bases outside the gene matches: 12. CDR3 DNA: TGTGCCAGTAGTTTCGACCGACAGGGGTTATTTAATGAAAAACTGTTTTTT. Amino acids: CASSFDRQGLFNEKLFF.

This chain uses TRBV7-2 with TRBJ2-5, with TRBD2 as a possible D gene (6 bases). The CDR3 consists of 15 residues. The germline V gene has CDR1 SGHTA and CDR2 FQGNSA. V lost 1 base and J lost 1, with 10 bases in between. CDR3 nucleotides: TGTGCCAGCAGCTTAGGACTAGGGCCCCAAGAGACCCAGTACTTC. Translating gives CASSLGLGPQETQYF.

V and J are TRBV15 and TRBJ1-5; 11 bases are a match to TRBD1. Germline V lookup: CDR1 LNHNV, CDR2 YYDKDF (reference sequence). The CDR3 covers 14 residues. Germline trimming cut 6 bases from V and 6 bases from J; bases unmatched to any gene: 4. The CDR3 DNA follows: TGTGCCACCAGGGGGGACAGGGGGGGTCAGCCCCAGCATTTT. This sequence encodes CATRGDRGGQPQHF.

The chain is built from TRBV18 and TRBJ1-1, with D maybe TRBD1 (5 bases). CDR3 size: 14 residues. CDR1 KGHSH and CDR2 LQKENI come from the germline V gene. Between the trimmed V and J ends, which lost 3 bases and 0 bases, there was a span of 8 bases. CDR3 amino acids: CASSPRQLNTEAFF. In DNA, the CDR3 is TGTGCCAGCTCACCTAGACAGCTGAACACTGAAGCTTTCTTT.

The V gene is TRBV7-3, the J gene TRBJ2-7; 10 bases fit TRBD2. J lost 3 bases, V lost 2 bases, and 4 bases had no gene match. The CDR3 spans 15 residues. Germline V gene lookup returns CDR1 SGHTA and CDR2 FQGTGA. CDR3 sequence: CASSLQAGGLYEQYF. DNA for the CDR3: TGTGCCAGCAGCTTACAAGCGGGGGGGCTCTACGAGCAGTACTTC.

The J gene is TRBJ1-3, the V gene TRBV25-1, with D possibly matching TRBD1 (6 bases). From germline, CDR1 is MGHDK and CDR2 SYGVNS. This CDR3 has 18 residues. Trimming left V 0 bases short and J 0 bases short, with 15 bases between. In DNA form, the CDR3 reads TGTGCCAGCAGTGAATATTACGGGACACAATTCTCTGGAAACACCATATATTTT. Protein: CASSEYYGTQFSGNTIYF.

The chain employs TRBV5-6 and TRBJ1-6, with a tentative D call TRBD1 (5 bases). The V end lost 4 bases, the J end lost 7 bases, and 12 bases lay between the germline ends. Germline V gene data show CDR1 as SGHDT and CDR2 as YYEEEE. The CDR3 is made up of 14 amino acids. CDR3 nucleotides: TGTGCCAGCAGCCCCCGCCGGGACAATTCACCCCTCCACTTT. This encodes CASSPRRDNSPLHF.

A few counts support this clone. CDR3 amino acids: CAISKSGGLSTDTQYF. For the CDR3, the DNA is TGTGCCATCAGTAAATCGGGGGGCCTAAGCACAGATACGCAGTATTTT. The V and J genes are TRBV10-3 and TRBJ2-3; possibly TRBD2 for D (7 bases). CDR3 length: 16 residues. Per the germline V gene, CDR1 is ENHRY and CDR2 is SYGVKD. Trimming cost V 5 bases and J 0 bases, with 15 bases left between them.

The chain combines TRBV5-1 with TRBJ1-4; D possibly corresponds to TRBD1 (6 bases). V dropped 5 bases and J dropped 0 bases, with 11 bases sitting between them. The germline CDR1 and CDR2 sequences are SGHRS and YFSETQ. The CDR3 extends over 15 amino acids. The CDR3 DNA sequence: TGCGCCAGCAGATCGGACAGTACAACTAATGAAAAACTGTTTTTT. Translated, it gives CASRSDSTTNEKLFF.

V is TRBV12-3 or TRBV12-4 and J is TRBJ1-2, with no clear D. The CDR3 runs to 12 residues. The germline V and J ends were trimmed by 6 bases and 8 bases, with 13 bases remaining between them. The CDR3 sequence is CASSKVTGGYTF. As DNA, the CDR3 is TGTGCCAGCAGCAAAGTTACGGGCGGCTACACCTTC.

The rearrangement uses TRBV6-4 and TRBJ2-6; a weak D match, TRBD1 (6 bases). Germline CDR1 MRHNA, CDR2 SNTAGT. This CDR3 contains 16 residues. Trimming shortened V by 3 bases and J by 1 base, and 10 bases separated the two germline ends. CDR3 loop: CASSDNGQSGANVLTF. Written as DNA, the CDR3 is TGTGCCAGCAGTGATAACGGACAGTCTGGGGCCAACGTCCTGACTTTC.

CDR3 sequence (DNA): TGTGCCAGCAGCCAAGATCAGGCTAGCGGGGGGTTAGATACGCAGTATTTT. Protein product: CASSQDQASGGLDTQYF. The chain employs TRBV4-2 and TRBJ2-3, with 11 bases aligning to TRBD2. The germline V gene encodes CDR1 LGHNA and CDR2 YNFKEQ. The CDR3 consists of 17 residues. The V and J ends lost 0 bases and 5 bases, in that order; junction bases with no gene match: 7.

This chain connects TRBV6-5 to TRBJ1-2, with 11 bases lining up with TRBD1. CDR3 length equals 16 residues. Germline V CDR1 and CDR2: MNHEY, SVGAGI. With 0 bases clipped from V and 4 bases from J, the junction kept 4 bases outside the gene matches. In DNA, the CDR3 is TGTGCCAGCAGTTACTCGAGGACAGGGGGCGGCTATGGCTACACCTTC. It encodes CASSYSRTGGGYGYTF.

This chain uses TRBV5-8 with TRBJ2-5; 7 bases line up with TRBD2. With V trimmed by 1 base and J by 2 bases, 11 bases remained unmatched. The CDR3 totals 17 residues. Germline-derived CDR1 and CDR2 are SGHTS and YDEGEE. The chain's CDR3 is CASSLLWTGGGQETQYF. In DNA, the CDR3 is TGTGCCAGCAGCTTGTTGTGGACGGGGGGAGGTCAAGAGACCCAGTACTTC.